A selection of T cell receptor beta chains follows, all from one sample in a study of blood T cell repertoires in COVID-19. Assay used: immunoSEQ multiplex PCR; TCRdb lists only in-frame clones, some missing. The data contain 60,000 to 70,000 clones, roughly 81% of them singletons. What was sequenced was peripheral blood. The receptors stem from a man older than 75 with acute or convalescent COVID-19. Both conserved end residues are part of each CDR3. Fields, in order: J gene, V gene, clone size, D gene, CDR3 DNA, CDR3 protein. D genes are given only for firm matches. Clone size is stated in some rows and not others, as once, few, many or a class when expanded.

TRBJ2-7,TRBV7-9,once,TRBD1,TGTGCCAGCAGCCGGCCGGGACAGGGGAGCGAGCAGTACTTC,CASSRPGQGSEQYF
TRBJ2-3,TRBV24-1,NA,TRBD1,TGTGCCACCAGTCAACCGGGACAGGGTCTCACAGATACGCAGTATTTT,CATSQPGQGLTDTQYF
TRBJ2-7,TRBV11-2,once,NA,TGTGCCAGCAGCTGGTGGGGCGGGGCGGGCCAGATTGTCTACGAGCAGTACTTC,CASSWWGGAGQIVYEQYF
TRBJ2-7,TRBV7-3,NA,NA,TGTGCCAGCAGCTTAAATGGGGGGAGCTCCTACGAGCAGTACTTC,CASSLNGGSSYEQYF
TRBJ1-5,TRBV5-6,NA,NA,TGTGCCAGCAGCTTGGGGGGACTCAATCAGCCCCAGCATTTT,CASSLGGLNQPQHF
TRBJ1-2,TRBV4-3,NA,TRBD1,TGCGCCAGCAGCCCGGGGACAGGGAACTATGGCTACACCTTC,CASSPGTGNYGYTF
TRBJ1-1,TRBV5-1,NA,NA,TGCGCCAGCAGCTTGGGTTCGAGAGGGACTGAAGCTTTCTTT,CASSLGSRGTEAFF
TRBJ2-1,TRBV12-5,NA,NA,TGTGCTAGTGGTCCCGGAGGGTCTTTATACAATGAGCAGTTCTTC,CASGPGGSLYNEQFF
TRBJ1-1,TRBV3-1/TRBV3-2,NA,NA,TGTGCCAGCAGCCATACAGGAGAAGCTTTCTTT,CASSHTGEAFF
TRBJ2-7,TRBV5-1,few,TRBD2,TGCGCCAGCAGGAGCGGCATAGCGGGCTTAGGCGTGCAGTACTTC,CASRSGIAGLGVQYF
TRBJ2-1,TRBV5-6,NA,TRBD2,TGTGCCAGCAGCCCCTTCGGGGGGGGGCAGGGTGAGCAGTTCTTC,CASSPFGGGQGEQFF
TRBJ1-1,TRBV6-2/TRBV6-3,NA,NA,TGTGCCAGCAGTTACTCGAAGAGGGCTGAAGCTTTCTTT,CASSYSKRAEAFF
TRBJ2-3,TRBV11-3,NA,NA,TGTGCCAGCAGCCGTGGGGGGGGCAGAAGAGACACAGATACGCAGTATTTT,CASSRGGGRRDTDTQYF
TRBJ1-2,TRBV12-3/TRBV12-4,NA,NA,TGTGCCAGCAGTTTAGGGCAGGGCTATGGCTACACCTTC,CASSLGQGYGYTF
TRBJ2-5,TRBV7-2,NA,TRBD2,TGTGCCAGCAGCTTAAGCGGGCTAGCGGGAGGACAAGAGACCCAGTACTTC,CASSLSGLAGGQETQYF
TRBJ2-5,TRBV12-5,few,NA,TGTGCTAGTGGACTCGGGAACCAAGAGACCCAGTACTTC,CASGLGNQETQYF
TRBJ1-1,TRBV11-2,NA,NA,TGTGCCAGCAGCTTAGGGGGCGCGACTGAAGCTTTCTTT,CASSLGGATEAFF
TRBJ1-2,TRBV6-6,NA,TRBD1,TGTGCCACCGGGGGGGACAGTACCTATGGCTACACCTTC,CATGGDSTYGYTF
TRBJ2-7,TRBV3-1/TRBV3-2,NA,NA,TGTGCCAGCAGCCAAGATCAGGGTACTCAGCAGTACTTC,CASSQDQGTQQYF
TRBJ2-3,TRBV19,NA,NA,TGTGCCAGTAGTATAGTGGTAGGGAGTATGATGCAGTATTTT,CASSIVVGSMMQYF
TRBJ2-1,TRBV18,NA,NA,TGTGCCAGCTCAACTAGCACCTACAATGAGCAGTTCTTC,CASSTSTYNEQFF
TRBJ2-7,TRBV27,NA,NA,TGTGCCGGTCCAGGGCCTCTCCAGCAGTACTTC,CAGPGPLQQYF
TRBJ2-7,TRBV3-1/TRBV3-2,NA,NA,TGTGCCAGCAGCCAAGAGAACAGGGCGACAGGCGAGCAGTACTTC,CASSQENRATGEQYF
TRBJ1-5,TRBV6-5,NA,NA,TGTGCCAGCAGTAGCCGGGGAAATCAGCCCCAGCATTTT,CASSSRGNQPQHF
TRBJ1-1,TRBV21-1,NA,NA,TGTGCCAGCAGCAAAAAGAGACAGCGGAACACTGAAGCTTTCTTT,CASSKKRQRNTEAFF
TRBJ2-5,TRBV5-1,NA,NA,TGCGCCAGCAGCTTGGTTGGCTCGCGGGGGCCTAAAGAGACCCAGTACTTC,CASSLVGSRGPKETQYF